The present entry profiles one TCR beta chain with its context. Sequenced by immunoSEQ multiplex PCR; TCRdb stores in-frame clones only, minus some. This table has approximately 150,000 clones, around 90% appearing once. This sample was included in a study of blood T cell repertoires in COVID-19. The sequenced sample was peripheral blood. This TCR derives from a woman aged 55-70 years with active or convalescent COVID-19.

The CDR3 coding sequence is TGTGCCAGCAGCTTAGTTGTTACTAACTATGGCTACACCTTC. Its translation: CASSLVVTNYGYTF. This chain joins TRBV7-2 and TRBJ1-2, with no clear D. With 1 base removed from V and 0 bases from J, the gap between germline ends came to 6 bases. CDR1 is SGHTA and CDR2 is FQGNSA in the germline V gene. The CDR3 sequence is 14 residues long.